Listed below are T cell receptor beta chains from one sample, sequenced in a study of post-analysis software for immune sequencing data. TCRdb re-called the PCR reads with MiXCR, one entry per CDR3 protein. This sample carries 750,000 to 900,000 distinct CDR3 sequences, around 45% of them seen once, and the ten largest clones take roughly 4.9%. The material sequenced was blood. These receptors all stem from a girl aged 5-17 years with multiple sclerosis. Each CDR3 is given with its conserved first and last residue.

j_call v_call cdr3_aa
TRBJ2-1 TRBV10-3 CAISDWQADNEQFF
- TRBV28 CASSLLTSGRACEQYF
TRBJ2-5 TRBV4-1 CASSQGGASLETQYF
TRBJ2-5 TRBV9 CASSHRTGRGRETQYF
TRBJ2-7 TRBV12-3/TRBV12-4 CASSFRVRAYEQYF
TRBJ1-5 TRBV16 CASSQFLSNQPQHF
TRBJ2-3 TRBV20-1 CSAEDRVGDTDTQYF
TRBJ1-2 TRBV28 CASSSRPRIDGCTF
TRBJ1-2 TRBV7-9 CASSLSGRSGPEFYGYTF
- TRBV20-1 CSASSGRNYEQYF
TRBJ2-1 TRBV9 CASSVMPYNEQFF
TRBJ1-5 TRBV5-6 CASSSWTAPNQPQHF
TRBJ1-2 TRBV28 CASSFGPLESGYTF
TRBJ2-5 TRBV4-2 CASSQERDRWETQYF
TRBJ2-4 TRBV9 CASSVVGQGTIQYF
TRBJ1-4 TRBV27 CASSLRQGRKLFF
TRBJ1-2 TRBV3-1 CASSQDRVLPYGYTF
TRBJ2-1 TRBV2 CASSVGLAGAHEQFF
TRBJ2-1 TRBV4-1 CASSQLKYGTSGRDEQFF
TRBJ2-3 TRBV6-6 CASSSQLGDTQYF
TRBJ2-3 TRBV5-1 CASSQIAALTDTQYF